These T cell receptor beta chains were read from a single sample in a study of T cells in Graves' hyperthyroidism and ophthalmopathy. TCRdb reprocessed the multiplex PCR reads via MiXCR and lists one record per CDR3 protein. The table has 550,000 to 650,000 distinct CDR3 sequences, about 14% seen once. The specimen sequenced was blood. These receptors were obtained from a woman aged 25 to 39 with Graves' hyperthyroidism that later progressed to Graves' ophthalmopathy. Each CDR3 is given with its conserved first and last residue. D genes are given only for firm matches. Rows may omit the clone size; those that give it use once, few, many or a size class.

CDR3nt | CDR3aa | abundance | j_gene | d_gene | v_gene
TGTGCCAGTAGTATCGATCACAGGGGACGCAATCAGCCCCAGCATTTT | CASSIDHRGRNQPQHF | few | TRBJ1-5 | TRBD1 | TRBV19
TGCAGTGCTAGAAAGCCTAGCGGGAGGCCTAGCACAGATACGCAGTATTTT | CSARKPSGRPSTDTQYF | many | TRBJ2-3 | TRBD2 | TRBV20-1
TGTGCCTGGAATCCCGGGACAGGGCCCTATGGCTACACCTTC | CAWNPGTGPYGYTF | many | TRBJ1-2 | TRBD1 | TRBV30
TGCAGTGCTGTTAGCGCATACGAGCAGTACTTC | CSAVSAYEQYF | many | TRBJ2-7 | - | TRBV20-1
TGCGCCAGCAGTGGGGGACTAGCGGAGACCCAGTACTTC | CASSGGLAETQYF | - | TRBJ2-5 | TRBD2 | TRBV10-1
TGTGCCAGCAGTTACTACGGGGGAAGAGTCGCAGATACGCAGTATTTT | CASSYYGGRVADTQYF | many | TRBJ2-3 | - | TRBV6-6
TGTGCCAGCATTCCGCAGGGAGGTGGAAACACCATATATTTT | CASIPQGGGNTIYF | - | TRBJ1-3 | - | TRBV28
TGTGCCAGCAGTGAACAGGGACACAGCACAGATACGCAGTATTTT | CASSEQGHSTDTQYF | many | TRBJ2-3 | - | TRBV2
TGTGCCAGCAGCACTGGGACGGACAACTATGGCTACACCTTC | CASSTGTDNYGYTF | many | TRBJ1-2 | - | TRBV28
TGCGCCAGCAGGACTAGCGGGAGGGCCAACGAGCAGTACTTC | CASRTSGRANEQYF | few | TRBJ2-7 | TRBD2 | TRBV5-1
TGCAGTGCTAGGCGAGCGGGAGTTCTCAGTGAGCAGTTCTTC | CSARRAGVLSEQFF | - | TRBJ2-1 | TRBD2 | TRBV20-1
TGTGCCAGCAGTGACCCCCTCGTGGACCCGAACACCGGGGAGCTGTTTTTT | CASSDPLVDPNTGELFF | - | TRBJ2-2 | - | TRBV25-1
TGCGCCAGCAGTGGGTCGACAGGGGGACTAGCCTACGAGCAGTACTTC | CASSGSTGGLAYEQYF | few | TRBJ2-7 | - | TRBV10-2
TGTGCCAGCAGCTCAGCGGGAGTTGTATACGAGCAGTACTTC | CASSSAGVVYEQYF | - | TRBJ2-7 | TRBD2 | TRBV3-1
TGTGCCAGCTCCCCGGGGGTAGAGAACATTCAGTACTTC | CASSPGVENIQYF | few | TRBJ2-4 | - | TRBV19
TGTGCCACCAGGGGCGGAGACCGGGAGGGCCACTATGGCTACACCTTC | CATRGGDREGHYGYTF | many | TRBJ1-2 | - | TRBV24-1
TGCAGTGCTAGAGATTTGGGGAGAGGACAGGGTGACAGCTCCTATAATTCACCCCTCCACTTT | CSARDLGRGQGDSSYNSPLHF | - | TRBJ1-6 | TRBD1 | TRBV20-1
TGCGCCAGCAGCCAAGATCCGGGAACGAACACCGGGGAGCTGTTTTTT | CASSQDPGTNTGELFF | few | TRBJ2-2 | - | TRBV4-1
TGTGCCAGCGGTAGCGGGAGCTACGAGCAGTACTTC | CASGSGSYEQYF | - | TRBJ2-7 | TRBD2 | TRBV9
TGTGCCAGCACCCCCCCTCCCGGCCGGTATGGCTACACCTTC | CASTPPPGRYGYTF | - | TRBJ1-2 | - | TRBV7-9
TGTGCCAGCAGAGGCAGGATGACCTACAATGAGCAGTTCTTC | CASRGRMTYNEQFF | many | TRBJ2-1 | - | TRBV7-2